This TCR beta chain was captured in a study of blood T cell repertoires in COVID-19 (TCRdb year 2020). Regarding the research as a whole: Samples covering the acute and convalescent phases of COVID-19 were provided by collaborators in the United States, Italy and Spain. The sample metadata nearly always contained a de-identified subject ID, COVID-19 status, age in years and sex. Subjects who had been exposed to COVID-19, were actively infected with it, or had recovered from it provided the deeply sampled blood TCRbeta repertoires that made up the dataset. The repertoires were made available in a free public database intended to serve as a resource for research on the immune response to SARS-CoV-2. The material from the prospective study consisted of cDNA or gDNA derived from T cells, B-cell-depleted T cells, or PBMCs. HLA class I and class II types, where available, came from metadata supplied by the sample provider rather than from assay-based typing. The samples were drawn from two sources: the first 160 participants of the ongoing ImmuneRACE study, and 950 to 1,500 subjects contributed by 6 global collaborators.

The CDR3 contains 13 residues, cysteine and phenylalanine counted. This entry keeps only the CDR3 DNA: 39 bases, framed from base 1. V and J lose 1 base and 2 bases, and a span of 6 bases separates them. The germline V gene provides CDR1 SGDLS and CDR2 YYNGEE. General findings and caveats noted by the study authors: Clinical and demographic metadata were provided uncurated, with the amount varying by source and participant.

Enrolling through a virtual design, the prospective study's participants ranged in age from roughly 18 to 89 years and lived across approximately 25 United States geographic areas. In the prospective study, participants were assigned to cohorts based on the clinical history participants reported in a screening survey and a study questionnaire. ImmuneRACE Cohort 3 recovered participants were defined by two consecutive negative NP/OP PCR tests, healthcare professional clearance, or symptom resolution. In the prospective study, whole blood, serum and a nasopharyngeal or oropharyngeal swab were collected from each participant by mobile phlebotomists. Over an approximately 2-month period, participants in the prospective study had the option of providing additional blood draws and questionnaires. Before DNA extraction, blood samples from the prospective study were shipped at room temperature or frozen.

TCRbeta CDR3 regions were amplified from genomic DNA by means of the immunoSEQ Assay, a bias-controlled multiplex PCR. In the paper's pipeline: Within the assay, amplification of reference gene primers was used to estimate how many nucleated cells each sample contained. To quantify the absolute abundance of each unique TCRbeta CDR3 rearrangement, sequence reads were collapsed and filtered. For each sample, productive Simpson clonality was calculated as the square root of Simpson's diversity index across productive rearrangements. TCRdb retrieved this table from immuneACCESS and kept in-frame rearrangements only. Not all clones are present; in checked studies, unresolved V genes account for under half, and no reason is known for the remainder. That table is the source of V, J and clone size, and D and trimming were worked out from the DNA. Present in this sample are about 280,000 clones, less than 85% of which were seen just once. The top ten hold roughly 2.7% of the sample.

This clone has a handful of counts. The target of this receptor is not known. No much larger clone exists at a distance of one base, and base qualities are not known. The same CDR3 also results from other DNA sequences found in this sample. The chain couples TRBV9 to TRBJ1-1, with no reliable assignment of the D segment. The origin of this receptor is a woman aged 50 to 65 who had recovered from COVID-19. Sequenced: PBMCs or T cells enriched from blood (not recorded which). CDR3 loop: CASSVSLNTEAFF. In nucleotide form, the sequence is TGTGCCAGCAGCGTATCTCTTAACACTGAAGCTTTCTTT.